What follows are 8 T cell receptor beta chains derived from one specimen sequenced in a study of T cells after yellow fever vaccination. TCRdb redid the calling of the 5' RACE reads with MiXCR, one entry per CDR3 protein. This table holds around 340,000 distinct CDR3 sequences, 8.7% found once. Sequences were derived from PBMCs, sampled on the day of the first yellow fever vaccination. These receptors came from a man aged 18 to 30 who received the YFV17D yellow fever vaccine.

The chain joins TRBV5-5 to TRBJ2-3, with a possible D match to TRBD1 (6 bases). Germline V lookup: CDR1 SGHKS, CDR2 YYEKEE (reference sequence). The CDR3 is 13 amino acids. V was trimmed by 3 bases and J by 10 bases, leaving 15 bases between them. The CDR3 loop is CASSSQGRQPQYF. CDR3 in DNA: TGTGCCAGCAGCTCACAGGGAAGGCAACCGCAGTATTTT.

A few counts support this clonotype. The chain is built from TRBV12-3 or TRBV12-4 and TRBJ1-4; no firm D call. V lost 6 bases to trimming and J lost 5 bases, with 10 bases between them. The CDR3 length is 13 residues. The DNA of the CDR3 is TGTGCCAGCAGCCCCGACACAAATGAAAAACTGTTTTTT. Encoded protein: CASSPDTNEKLFF.

This clonotype was seen many times. This chain joins TRBV6-6 and TRBJ2-1, with a tentative D call TRBD1 (6 bases). The CDR3 runs to 13 residues. V was clipped by 5 bases and J by 7 bases, with 12 bases between them. Germline V gene data show CDR1 as MNHNY and CDR2 as SVGAGI (reference sequence). CDR3 sequence (DNA): TGTGCCAGCAGTCCCCCCACAGGGAATGAGCAGTTCTTC. It translates to CASSPPTGNEQFF.

This clonotype appeared a few times. The chain has TRBV11-2 and TRBJ2-5, with unresolved D. The V and J ends lost 4 bases and 5 bases respectively, with 14 bases between them. The germline V gene encodes CDR1 SGHAT and CDR2 FQNNGV. The CDR3 runs 14 residues. Here the CDR3 reads CASSSLVEGETQYF. The CDR3 coding sequence is TGTGCCAGCAGCTCTTTGGTGGAAGGGGAGACCCAGTACTTC.

This clonotype occurred a few times. This chain connects TRBV5-5 to TRBJ2-1; weak D call: TRBD1 (5 bases). The CDR3 sequence is 18 residues long. V was shortened by 4 bases and J by 0 bases, with 20 bases between the two germline ends. Germline V gene lookup returns CDR1 SGHKS and CDR2 YYEKEE (reference sequence). DNA for the CDR3: TGTGCCAGCAGCGGACAAGGCTCTATAGCTAGCTCCTACAATGAGCAGTTCTTC. The encoded protein is CASSGQGSIASSYNEQFF.

CDR3 nucleotides: TGTGCCAGTAAAGAAATCGGCAGGTCCTTATTTCGGACTGAAGCTTTCTTT. It codes for CASKEIGRSLFRTEAFF. The rearrangement uses TRBV19 and TRBJ1-1; D not resolved. Trimming pared 7 bases from V and 5 bases from J, leaving 26 bases between. The germline V gene has CDR1 LNHDA and CDR2 SQIVND (reference sequence). CDR3 length equals 17 residues.

The V gene is TRBV7-2, the J gene TRBJ1-6, with TRBD1 matching 7 bases. This CDR3 comprises 14 residues. The germline CDR1 and CDR2 sequences are SGHTA and FQGNSA. V gave up 3 bases and J gave up 10 bases; unmatched junction bases: 6. CDR3: CASSFTGEYSPLHF. The CDR3 DNA reads TGTGCCAGCAGCTTTACAGGGGAATACTCACCCCTCCACTTT.

V usage is TRBV5-1 and J usage is TRBJ2-7; 11 bases match TRBD1. This CDR3 spans 15 amino acids. Germline CDR1 SGHRS, CDR2 YFSETQ. V lost 3 bases, J lost 3 bases, and 5 bases stayed unmatched. The CDR3 loop is CASSCRDRGIYEQYV. The DNA for the CDR3 is TGCGCCAGCAGCTGTCGGGACAGGGGGATCTACGAGCAGTACGTC.